Listed here are 3 T cell receptor beta chains from one sample, sequenced in a study of T cell responses to AZD1222 COVID-19 vaccine. Method: immunoSEQ multiplex PCR; TCRdb's copy keeps in-frame clones and lacks some. The sample has under 95,000 clones, roughly 86% seen once. The sample here was peripheral blood, taken 28 days after the second AZD1222 dose. These receptor sequences come from an adult who received the AZD1222 COVID-19 vaccine.

V gene TRBV2 combines with J gene TRBJ2-1; 7 bases match TRBD2. Looked up from germline, CDR1 is SNHLY and CDR2 is FYNNEI. With V trimmed by 6 bases and J by 5 bases, 4 bases remained unmatched. There are 13 residues in the CDR3. In DNA form, the CDR3 reads TGTGCCAGCAGGCCGGGACTACACAATGAGCAGTTCTTC. Amino acid sequence: CASRPGLHNEQFF.

The table lists this clone with a count of one. The V gene is TRBV5-1, the J gene TRBJ2-2; TRBD2 is a possible D gene (6 bases). CDR1 is SGHRS and CDR2 is YFSETQ in the germline V gene. The ends were cut back, 6 bases at V and 5 bases at J, with 11 bases in the middle. The CDR3 extends over 13 amino acids. The CDR3 loop is CASMTLATGELFF. In DNA, the CDR3 is TGCGCCAGCATGACGCTAGCGACCGGGGAGCTGTTTTTT.

V and J are TRBV5-4 and TRBJ1-6; TRBD1 matches 7 bases. Germline loops: CDR1 SGHNT, CDR2 YYREEE (reference sequence). There are 17 residues in the CDR3. V shed 3 bases and J 3 bases; nucleotides not matched to a gene: 9. CDR3 nucleotides: TGTGCCAGCAGCTCCGGACAGGCTTCTCGCTATAATTCACCCCTCCACTTT. It encodes CASSSGQASRYNSPLHF.